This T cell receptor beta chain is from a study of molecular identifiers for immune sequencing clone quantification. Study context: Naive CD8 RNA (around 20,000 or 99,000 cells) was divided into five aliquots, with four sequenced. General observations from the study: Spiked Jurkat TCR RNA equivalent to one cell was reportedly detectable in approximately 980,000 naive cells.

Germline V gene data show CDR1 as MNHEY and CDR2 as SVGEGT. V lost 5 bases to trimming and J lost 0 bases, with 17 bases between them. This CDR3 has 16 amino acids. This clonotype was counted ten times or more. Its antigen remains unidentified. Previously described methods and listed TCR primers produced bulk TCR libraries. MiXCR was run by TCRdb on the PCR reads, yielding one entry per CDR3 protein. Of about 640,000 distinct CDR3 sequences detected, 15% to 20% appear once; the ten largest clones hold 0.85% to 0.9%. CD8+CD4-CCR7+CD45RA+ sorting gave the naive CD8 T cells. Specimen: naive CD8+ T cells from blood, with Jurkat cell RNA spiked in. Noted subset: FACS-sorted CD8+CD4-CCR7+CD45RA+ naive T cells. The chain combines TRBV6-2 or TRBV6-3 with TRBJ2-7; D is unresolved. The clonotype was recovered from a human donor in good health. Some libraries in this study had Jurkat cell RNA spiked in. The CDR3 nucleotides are TGTGCCAGCAGTACCCTACCGTCCGGGTACTCCTACGAGCAGTACTTC. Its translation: CASSTLPSGYSYEQYF.